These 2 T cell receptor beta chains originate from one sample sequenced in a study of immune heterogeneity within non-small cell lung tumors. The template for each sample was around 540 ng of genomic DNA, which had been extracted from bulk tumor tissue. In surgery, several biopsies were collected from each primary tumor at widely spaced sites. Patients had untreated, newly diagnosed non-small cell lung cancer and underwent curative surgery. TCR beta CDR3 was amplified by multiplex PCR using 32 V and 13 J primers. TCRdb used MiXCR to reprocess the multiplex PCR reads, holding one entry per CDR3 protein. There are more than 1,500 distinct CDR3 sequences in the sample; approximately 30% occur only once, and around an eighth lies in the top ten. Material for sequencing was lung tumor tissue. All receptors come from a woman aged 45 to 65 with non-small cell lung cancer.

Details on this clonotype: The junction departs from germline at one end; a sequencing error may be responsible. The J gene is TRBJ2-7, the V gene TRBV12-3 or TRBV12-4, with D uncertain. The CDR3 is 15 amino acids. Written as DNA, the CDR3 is TGTGCCATCAGTTTAATCCCCGGAACTTCCTACGAGCAGTACTTC. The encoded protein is CAISLIPGTSYEQYF.

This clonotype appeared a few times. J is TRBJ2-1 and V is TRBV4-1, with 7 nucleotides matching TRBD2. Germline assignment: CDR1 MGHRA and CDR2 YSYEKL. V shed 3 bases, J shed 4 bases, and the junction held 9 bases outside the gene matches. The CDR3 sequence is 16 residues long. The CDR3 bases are TGCGCCAGCAGCCAGGGCACCGGGACTAAATACAATGAGCAGTTCTTC. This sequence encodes CASSQGTGTKYNEQFF.